This is a list of T cell receptor beta chains from one sample in a study of blood T cell repertoires in COVID-19. The assay was immunoSEQ multiplex PCR, and TCRdb's table has in-frame clones only and misses some. The sample records just under 55,000 clones, over 90% being singletons. Material for sequencing was peripheral blood. These TCRs come from a middle-aged man with acute or convalescent COVID-19. The CDR3 runs from the conserved cysteine through the conserved F or W. D genes are given only for firm matches. Rows give clone size only sometimes, using once, few, many, or a class for an expanded clone.

>15|TRBJ1-3|TRBV19|TRBD1|NA
CASSPVRGLGNTIYF
TGTGCCAGTAGTCCCGTTAGGGGGCTCGGAAACACCATATATTTT
>16|TRBJ2-3|TRBV7-8|TRBD2|NA
CASSPQAGAGRGTQYF
TGTGCCAGCAGCCCCCAAGCAGGAGCAGGGAGGGGTACGCAGTATTTT
>18|TRBJ2-1|TRBV2|TRBD2|NA
CASSAVPTGGTSPGEQFF
TGTGCCAGCAGTGCAGTCCCTACGGGAGGCACCTCCCCCGGCGAGCAGTTCTTC
>17|TRBJ2-7|TRBV24-1|NA|few
CATSVIVVGLATYEQYF
TGTGCCACCAGTGTAATCGTGGTCGGGCTAGCGACCTACGAGCAGTACTTC
>16|TRBJ2-4|TRBV5-4|NA|NA
CASRPDLFQGKNIQYF
TGTGCCAGCAGACCTGATTTATTTCAGGGAAAAAACATTCAGTACTTC
>15|TRBJ2-7|TRBV5-8|TRBD1|NA
CASPYRAGGTYEQYF
TGTGCCAGTCCATACAGGGCAGGGGGTACCTACGAGCAGTACTTC
>12|TRBJ2-2|TRBV24-1|NA|NA
CATSSGFGELFF
TGTGCCACCAGTTCAGGGTTCGGGGAGCTGTTTTTT
>16|TRBJ2-1|TRBV20-1|NA|NA
CSASADSGGSYNEQFF
TGCAGTGCTAGTGCAGATAGCGGTGGCTCCTACAATGAGCAGTTCTTC
>12|TRBJ2-7|TRBV6-6|NA|NA
CASSFHNRGGNF
TGTGCCAGCAGTTTCCACAACAGGGGGGGTAACTTC
>14|TRBJ1-1|TRBV4-1|NA|NA
CASSLVGSNGGAFF
TGCGCCAGCAGCCTCGTAGGGAGTAATGGAGGTGCTTTCTTT
>16|TRBJ1-1|TRBV30|NA|once
CAWSVSRTGMRTEAFF
TGTGCCTGGAGTGTTTCTAGAACAGGGATGAGGACTGAAGCTTTCTTT
>17|TRBJ2-3|TRBV11-3|TRBD2|NA
CASSLYGGEGEGYTQYF
TGTGCCAGCAGCTTATACGGCGGGGAGGGAGAAGGGTATACGCAGTATTTT
>15|TRBJ2-7|TRBV5-5|TRBD1|NA
CASRLLGTGAYEQYF
TGTGCCAGCCGCCTTCTCGGGACAGGGGCCTACGAGCAGTACTTC
>14|TRBJ1-3|TRBV7-8|TRBD1|NA
CASSSQDRGNTIYF
TGTGCCAGCAGCTCCCAGGACAGGGGAAACACCATATATTTT
>13|TRBJ2-2|TRBV6-5|TRBD1|NA
CAIQGVNTGELFF
TGTGCCATACAGGGGGTAAACACCGGGGAGCTGTTTTTT
>15|TRBJ2-7|TRBV6-5|NA|NA
CATFGVGRGSYEQYF
TGTGCCACTTTTGGCGTGGGAAGGGGCTCCTACGAGCAGTACTTC